The entry below describes one T cell receptor beta chain. Germline and junction disagree at one end, which may indicate a read error. This specimen belongs to a study of CD8+CD57+ T cells in acquired aplastic anemia. There are 12 residues in the CDR3. Per the germline V gene, CDR1 is SNHLY and CDR2 is FYNNEI. Genomic DNA was employed as the template in profiling TCR beta VDJ and CDR3. TCRdb re-called the reads through MiXCR, storing one row per CDR3 protein. The sample shows more than 150,000 distinct CDR3 sequences, approximately 49% of them seen only once. The sequencing input was sorted CD4+, CD8+, or CD8+CD57+ T cells (not recorded which) from PBMCs. This TCR was sampled from a human donor in good health. The chain uses TRBV2 and TRBJ1-4, with D perhaps TRBD1 (5 bases). This CDR3 reads CASRGRDEKLFF. In DNA form, the CDR3 reads TGTGCCAGCAGGGGCAGGGATGAAAAACTGTTCTTT.